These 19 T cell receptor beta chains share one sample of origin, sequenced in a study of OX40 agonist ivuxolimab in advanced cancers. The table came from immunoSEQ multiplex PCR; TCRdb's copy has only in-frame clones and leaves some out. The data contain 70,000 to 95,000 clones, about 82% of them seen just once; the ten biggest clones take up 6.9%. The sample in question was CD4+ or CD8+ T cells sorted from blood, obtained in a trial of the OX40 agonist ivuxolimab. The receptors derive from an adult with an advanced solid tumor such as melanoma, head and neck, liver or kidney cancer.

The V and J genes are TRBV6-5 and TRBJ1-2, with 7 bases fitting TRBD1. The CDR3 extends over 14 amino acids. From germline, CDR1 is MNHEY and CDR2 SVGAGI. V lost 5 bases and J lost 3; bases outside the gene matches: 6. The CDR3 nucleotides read TGTGCCAGCAGTCCCACAGGGGTTGACTATGGCTACACCTTC. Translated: CASSPTGVDYGYTF.

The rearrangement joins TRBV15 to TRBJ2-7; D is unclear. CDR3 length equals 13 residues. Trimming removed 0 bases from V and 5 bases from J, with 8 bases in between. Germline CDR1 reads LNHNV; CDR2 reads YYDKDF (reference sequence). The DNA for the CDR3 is TGTGCCACCAGCAGAGATCTTGGCGACGAGCAGTACTTC. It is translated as CATSRDLGDEQYF.

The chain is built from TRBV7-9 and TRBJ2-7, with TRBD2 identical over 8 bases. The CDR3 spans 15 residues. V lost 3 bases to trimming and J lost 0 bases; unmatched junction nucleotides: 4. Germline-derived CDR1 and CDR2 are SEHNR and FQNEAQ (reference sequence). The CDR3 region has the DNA TGTGCCAGCAGCTTGACTAGCGCGACCTCCTACGAGCAGTACTTC. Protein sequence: CASSLTSATSYEQYF.

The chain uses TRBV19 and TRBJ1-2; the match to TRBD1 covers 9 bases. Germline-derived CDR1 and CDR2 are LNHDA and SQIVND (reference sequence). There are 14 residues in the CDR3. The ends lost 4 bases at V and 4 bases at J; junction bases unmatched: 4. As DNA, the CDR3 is TGTGCCAGTAGTACACAGGGGGCGAGCTATGGCTACACCTTC. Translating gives CASSTQGASYGYTF. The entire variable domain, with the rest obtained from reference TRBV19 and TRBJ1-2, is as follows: DGGITQSPKYLFRKEGQNVTLSCEQNLNHDAMYWYRQDPGQGLRLIYYSQIVNDFQKGDIAEGYSVSREKKESFPLTVTSAQKNPTAFYLCASSTQGASYGYTFGSGTRLTVV.

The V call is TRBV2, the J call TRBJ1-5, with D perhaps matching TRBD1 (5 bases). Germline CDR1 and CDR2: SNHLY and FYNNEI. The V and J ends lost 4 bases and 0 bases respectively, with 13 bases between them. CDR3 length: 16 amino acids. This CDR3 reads CASSGLRGYSNQPQHF. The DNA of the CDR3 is TGTGCCAGCAGTGGTCTGAGGGGATATAGCAATCAGCCCCAGCATTTT.

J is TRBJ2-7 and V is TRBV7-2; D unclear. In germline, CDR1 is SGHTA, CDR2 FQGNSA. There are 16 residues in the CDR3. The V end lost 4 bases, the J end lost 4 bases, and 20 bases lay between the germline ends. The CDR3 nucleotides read TGTGCCAGCAGCTCGAAACGAGACCCCGTACTGTACGAGCAGTACTTC. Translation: CASSSKRDPVLYEQYF.

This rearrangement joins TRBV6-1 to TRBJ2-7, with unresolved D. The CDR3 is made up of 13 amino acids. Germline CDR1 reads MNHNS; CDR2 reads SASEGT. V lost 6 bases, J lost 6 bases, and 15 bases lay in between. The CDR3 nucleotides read TGTGCCAGCAGCGAGTTGATCAGCTCCGAGCAGTACTTC. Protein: CASSELISSEQYF.

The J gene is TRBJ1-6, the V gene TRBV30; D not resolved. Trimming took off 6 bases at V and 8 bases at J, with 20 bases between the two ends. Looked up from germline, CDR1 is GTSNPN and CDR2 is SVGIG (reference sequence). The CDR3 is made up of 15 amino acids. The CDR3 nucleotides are TGTGCCTGCCAAAAAACCCAACGGCTTGATTCACCCCTCCACTTT. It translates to CACQKTQRLDSPLHF.

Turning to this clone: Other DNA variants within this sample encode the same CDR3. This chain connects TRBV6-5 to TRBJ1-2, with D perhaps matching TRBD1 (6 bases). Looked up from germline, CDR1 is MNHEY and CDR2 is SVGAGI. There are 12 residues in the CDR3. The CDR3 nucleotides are TGTGCAGCCCGGGGGGGGCTGGGTGGCTACACCTTC. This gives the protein CAARGGLGGYTF.

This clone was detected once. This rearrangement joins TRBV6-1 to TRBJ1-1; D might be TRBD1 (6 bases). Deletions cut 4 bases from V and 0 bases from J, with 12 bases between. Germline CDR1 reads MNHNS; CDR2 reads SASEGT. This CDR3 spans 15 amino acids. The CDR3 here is CASSVPGVVNTEAFF. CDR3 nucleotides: TGTGCCAGCAGTGTCCCAGGGGTAGTGAACACTGAAGCTTTCTTT.

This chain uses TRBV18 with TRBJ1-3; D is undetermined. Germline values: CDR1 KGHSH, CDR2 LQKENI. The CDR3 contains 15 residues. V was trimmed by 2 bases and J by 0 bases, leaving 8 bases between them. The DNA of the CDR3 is TGTGCCAGCTCACCAGTTCCGGGCTCTGGAAACACCATATATTTT. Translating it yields CASSPVPGSGNTIYF.

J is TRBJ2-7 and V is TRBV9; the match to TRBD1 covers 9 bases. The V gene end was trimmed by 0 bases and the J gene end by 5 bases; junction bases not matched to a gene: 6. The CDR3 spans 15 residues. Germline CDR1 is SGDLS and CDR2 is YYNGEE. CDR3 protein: CASSVVGDRVHEQYF. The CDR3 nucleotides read TGTGCCAGCAGCGTAGTCGGGGACAGGGTCCACGAGCAGTACTTC.

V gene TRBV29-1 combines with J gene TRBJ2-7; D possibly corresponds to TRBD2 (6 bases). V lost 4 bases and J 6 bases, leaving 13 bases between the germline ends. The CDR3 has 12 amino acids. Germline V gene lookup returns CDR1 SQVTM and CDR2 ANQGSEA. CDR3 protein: CSVVRGSGEQYF. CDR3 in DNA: TGCAGCGTTGTGCGGGGTAGTGGCGAGCAGTACTTC.

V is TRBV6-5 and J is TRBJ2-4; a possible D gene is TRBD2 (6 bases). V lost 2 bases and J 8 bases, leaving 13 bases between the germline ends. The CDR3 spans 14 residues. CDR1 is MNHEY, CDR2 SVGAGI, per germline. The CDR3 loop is CASSYKRDWHIQYF. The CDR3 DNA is TGTGCCAGCAGTTACAAGAGGGACTGGCACATTCAGTACTTC.

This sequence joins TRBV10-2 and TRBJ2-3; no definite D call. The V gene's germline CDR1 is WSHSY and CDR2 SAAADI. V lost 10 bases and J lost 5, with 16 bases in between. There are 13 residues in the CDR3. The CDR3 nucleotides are TGCGCCAACTCCGGCGGAGTTGTAGATACGCAGTATTTT. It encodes CANSGGVVDTQYF.

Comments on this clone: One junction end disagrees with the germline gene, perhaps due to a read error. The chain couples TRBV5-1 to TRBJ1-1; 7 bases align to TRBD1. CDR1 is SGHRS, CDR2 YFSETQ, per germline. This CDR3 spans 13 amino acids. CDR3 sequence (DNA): TGCGCCAGCACCTTGACAGGGACCACTGAAGCTTTCTTT. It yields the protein CASTLTGTTEAFF.

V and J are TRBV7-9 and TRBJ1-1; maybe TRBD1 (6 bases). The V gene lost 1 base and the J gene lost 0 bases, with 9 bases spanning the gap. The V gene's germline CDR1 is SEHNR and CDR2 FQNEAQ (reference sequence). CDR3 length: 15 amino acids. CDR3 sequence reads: CASSLGWTVNTEAFF. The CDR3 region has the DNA TGTGCCAGCAGCTTAGGGTGGACAGTGAACACTGAAGCTTTCTTT.

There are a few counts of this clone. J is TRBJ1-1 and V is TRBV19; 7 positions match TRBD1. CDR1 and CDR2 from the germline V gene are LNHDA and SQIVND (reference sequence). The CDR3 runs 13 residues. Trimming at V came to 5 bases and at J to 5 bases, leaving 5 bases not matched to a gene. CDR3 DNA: TGTGCCAGTAGTCCGACAGGGAGGACTGAAGCTTTCTTT. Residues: CASSPTGRTEAFF. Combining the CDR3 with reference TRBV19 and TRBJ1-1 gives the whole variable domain DGGITQSPKYLFRKEGQNVTLSCEQNLNHDAMYWYRQDPGQGLRLIYYSQIVNDFQKGDIAEGYSVSREKKESFPLTVTSAQKNPTAFYLCASSPTGRTEAFFGQGTRLTVV.

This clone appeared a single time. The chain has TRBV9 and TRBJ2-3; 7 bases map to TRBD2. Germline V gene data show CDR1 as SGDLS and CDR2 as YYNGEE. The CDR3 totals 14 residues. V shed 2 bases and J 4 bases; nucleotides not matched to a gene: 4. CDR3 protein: CASSVGDYPDTQYF. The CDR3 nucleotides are TGTGCCAGCAGCGTCGGGGACTATCCAGATACGCAGTATTTT.